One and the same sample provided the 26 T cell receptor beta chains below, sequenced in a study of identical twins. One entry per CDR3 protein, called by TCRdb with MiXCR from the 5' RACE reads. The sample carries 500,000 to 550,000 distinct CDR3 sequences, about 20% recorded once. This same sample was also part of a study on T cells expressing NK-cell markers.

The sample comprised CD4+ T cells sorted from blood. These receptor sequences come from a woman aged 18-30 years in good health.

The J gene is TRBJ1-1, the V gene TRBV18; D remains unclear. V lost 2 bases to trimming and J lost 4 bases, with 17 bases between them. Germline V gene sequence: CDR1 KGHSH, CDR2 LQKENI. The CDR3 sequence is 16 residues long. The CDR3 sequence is CASSPTIRGSGTEAFF. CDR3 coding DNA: TGTGCCAGCTCACCAACGATTCGAGGGTCGGGCACTGAAGCTTTCTTT.

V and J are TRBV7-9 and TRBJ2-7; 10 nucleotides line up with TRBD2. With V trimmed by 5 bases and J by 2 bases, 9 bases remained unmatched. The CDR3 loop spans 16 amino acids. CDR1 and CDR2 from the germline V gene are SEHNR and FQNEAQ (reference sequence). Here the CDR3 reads CASSQRPLAGAYEQYF. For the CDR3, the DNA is TGTGCCAGCAGCCAAAGACCTCTAGCGGGAGCCTACGAGCAGTACTTC.

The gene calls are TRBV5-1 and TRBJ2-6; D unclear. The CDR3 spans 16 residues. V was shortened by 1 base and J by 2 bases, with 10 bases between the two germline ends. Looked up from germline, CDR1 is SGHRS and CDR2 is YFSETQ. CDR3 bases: TGCGCCAGCAGCTTGAGTTCCGCGGCTGGGGCCAACGTCCTGACTTTC. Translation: CASSLSSAAGANVLTF.

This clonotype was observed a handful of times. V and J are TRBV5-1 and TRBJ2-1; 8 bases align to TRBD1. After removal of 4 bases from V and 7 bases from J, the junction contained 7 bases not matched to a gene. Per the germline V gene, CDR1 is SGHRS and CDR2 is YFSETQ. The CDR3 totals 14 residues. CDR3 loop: CASSHSRDRNEQFF. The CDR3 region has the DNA TGCGCCAGCAGCCATAGCCGGGACAGGAATGAGCAGTTCTTC.

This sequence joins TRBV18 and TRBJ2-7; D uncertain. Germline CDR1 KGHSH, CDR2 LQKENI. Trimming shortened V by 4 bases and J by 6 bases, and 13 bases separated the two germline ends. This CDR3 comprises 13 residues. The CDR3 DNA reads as TGTGCCAGCTCACAAACGACAAGACGCGAGCAGTACTTC. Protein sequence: CASSQTTRREQYF.

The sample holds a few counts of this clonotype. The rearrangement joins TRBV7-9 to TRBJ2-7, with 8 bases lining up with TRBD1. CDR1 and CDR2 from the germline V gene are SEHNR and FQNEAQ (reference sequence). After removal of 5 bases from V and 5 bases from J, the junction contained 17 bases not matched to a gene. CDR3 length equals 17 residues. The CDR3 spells CASSPWTGYSLGDEQYF. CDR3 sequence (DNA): TGTGCCAGCAGCCCGTGGACAGGGTACTCCCTCGGGGACGAGCAGTACTTC.

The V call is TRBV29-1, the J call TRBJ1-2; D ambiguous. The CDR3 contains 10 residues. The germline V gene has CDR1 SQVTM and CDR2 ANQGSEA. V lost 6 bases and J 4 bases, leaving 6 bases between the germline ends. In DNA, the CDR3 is TGCAGCGTCTGGACCTATGGCTACACCTTC. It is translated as CSVWTYGYTF. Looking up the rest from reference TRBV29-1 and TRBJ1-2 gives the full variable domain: SAVISQKPSRDICQRGTSLTIQCQVDSQVTMMFWYRQQPGQSLTLIATANQGSEATYESGFVIDKFPISRPNLTFSTLTVSNMSPEDSSIYLCSVWTYGYTFGSGTRLTVV.

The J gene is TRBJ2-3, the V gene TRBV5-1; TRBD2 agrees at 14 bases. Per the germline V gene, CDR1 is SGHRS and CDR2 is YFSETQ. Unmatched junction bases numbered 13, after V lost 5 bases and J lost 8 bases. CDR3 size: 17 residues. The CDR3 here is CASSPPGGTSGGVTQYF. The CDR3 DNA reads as TGCGCCAGCAGTCCACCCGGTGGGACTAGCGGGGGAGTTACGCAGTATTTT.

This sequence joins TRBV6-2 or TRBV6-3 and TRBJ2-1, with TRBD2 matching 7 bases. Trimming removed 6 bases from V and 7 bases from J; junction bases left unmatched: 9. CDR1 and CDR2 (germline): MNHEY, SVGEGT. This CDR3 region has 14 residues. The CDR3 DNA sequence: TGTGCCAGCAGACAGACTAGCCCTATGAATGAGCAGTTCTTC. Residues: CASRQTSPMNEQFF.

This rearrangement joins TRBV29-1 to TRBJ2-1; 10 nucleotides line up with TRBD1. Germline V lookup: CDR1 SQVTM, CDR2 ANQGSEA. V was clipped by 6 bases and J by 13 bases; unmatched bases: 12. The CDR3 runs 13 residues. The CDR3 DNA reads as TGCAGCGTCCGGTCGGGACAGGGGATAATCCAGTTCTTC. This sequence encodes CSVRSGQGIIQFF.

The CDR3 region has the DNA TGTGCCAGCAGCTTAATGGGGGAATGGGACGAGCAGTACTTC. Protein product: CASSLMGEWDEQYF. This sequence joins TRBV7-9 and TRBJ2-7; D possibly matches TRBD1 or TRBD2 (5 bases each). Per the germline V gene, CDR1 is SEHNR and CDR2 is FQNEAQ (reference sequence). This CDR3 contains 14 residues. The V gene lost 2 bases and the J gene lost 5 bases, with 13 bases spanning the gap.

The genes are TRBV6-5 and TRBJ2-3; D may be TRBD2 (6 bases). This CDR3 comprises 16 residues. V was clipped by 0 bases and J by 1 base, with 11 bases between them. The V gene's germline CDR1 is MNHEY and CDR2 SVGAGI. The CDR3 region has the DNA TGTGCCAGCAGTTACTCGAGATCTAGCGGCACAGATACGCAGTATTTT. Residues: CASSYSRSSGTDTQYF.

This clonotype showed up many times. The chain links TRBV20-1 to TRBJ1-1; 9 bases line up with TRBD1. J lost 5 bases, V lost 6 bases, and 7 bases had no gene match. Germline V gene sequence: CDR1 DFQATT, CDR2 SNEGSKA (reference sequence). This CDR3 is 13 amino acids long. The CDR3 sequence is CSAQQGAGTEAFF. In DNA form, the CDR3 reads TGCAGTGCCCAACAGGGGGCGGGAACTGAAGCTTTCTTT.

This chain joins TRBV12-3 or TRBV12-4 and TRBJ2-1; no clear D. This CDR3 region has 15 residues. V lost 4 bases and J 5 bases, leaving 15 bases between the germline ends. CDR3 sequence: CASSWSLSPNNEQFF. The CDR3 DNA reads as TGTGCCAGCAGTTGGTCACTTTCTCCTAACAATGAGCAGTTCTTC.

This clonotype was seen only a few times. The CDR3 sequence is CSATSLRTGNNEQFF. DNA of the CDR3: TGCAGTGCCACCTCCCTTCGGACAGGGAACAATGAGCAGTTCTTC. The J gene is TRBJ2-1, the V gene TRBV20-1, with 8 bases matching TRBD1. This CDR3 has 15 residues. CDR1 and CDR2 from the germline V gene are DFQATT and SNEGSKA (reference sequence). The J segment lost 5 bases and the V segment lost 6 bases, leaving 12 bases of the junction unmatched.

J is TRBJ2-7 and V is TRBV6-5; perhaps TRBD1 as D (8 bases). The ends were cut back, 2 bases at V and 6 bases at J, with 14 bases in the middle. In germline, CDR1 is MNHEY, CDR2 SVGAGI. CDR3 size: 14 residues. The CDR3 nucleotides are TGTGCCAGCAGTTACGTGACAGGGGAGGGCGAGCAGTACTTC. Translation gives CASSYVTGEGEQYF.

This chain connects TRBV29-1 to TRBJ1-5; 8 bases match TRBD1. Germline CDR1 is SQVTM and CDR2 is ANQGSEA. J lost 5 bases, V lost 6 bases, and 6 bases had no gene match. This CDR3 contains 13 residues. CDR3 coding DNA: TGCAGCGTGAGGACAGGGAGGGATCAGCCCCAGCATTTT. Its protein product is CSVRTGRDQPQHF. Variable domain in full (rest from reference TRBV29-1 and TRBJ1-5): SAVISQKPSRDICQRGTSLTIQCQVDSQVTMMFWYRQQPGQSLTLIATANQGSEATYESGFVIDKFPISRPNLTFSTLTVSNMSPEDSSIYLCSVRTGRDQPQHFGDGTRLSIL.

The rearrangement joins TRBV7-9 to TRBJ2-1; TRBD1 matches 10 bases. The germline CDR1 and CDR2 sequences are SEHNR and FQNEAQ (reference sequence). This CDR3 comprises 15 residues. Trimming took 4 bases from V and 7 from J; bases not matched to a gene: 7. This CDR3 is CASSSPGQGWNEQFF. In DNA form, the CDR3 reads TGTGCCAGCAGCTCGCCGGGACAGGGGTGGAATGAGCAGTTCTTC.

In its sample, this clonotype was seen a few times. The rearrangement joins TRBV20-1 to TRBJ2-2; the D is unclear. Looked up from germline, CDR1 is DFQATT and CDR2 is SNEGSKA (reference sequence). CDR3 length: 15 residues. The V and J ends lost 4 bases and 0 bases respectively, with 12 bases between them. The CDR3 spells CSAIPLTTNTGELFF. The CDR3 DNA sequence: TGCAGTGCTATTCCTCTCACAACGAACACCGGGGAGCTGTTTTTT.

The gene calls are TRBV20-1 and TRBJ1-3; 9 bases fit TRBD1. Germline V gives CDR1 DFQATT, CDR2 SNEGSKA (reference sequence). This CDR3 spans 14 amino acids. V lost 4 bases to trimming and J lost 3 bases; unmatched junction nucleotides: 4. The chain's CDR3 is CSAKRTGVGNTIYF. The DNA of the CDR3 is TGCAGTGCTAAAAGGACAGGGGTTGGAAACACCATATATTTT.

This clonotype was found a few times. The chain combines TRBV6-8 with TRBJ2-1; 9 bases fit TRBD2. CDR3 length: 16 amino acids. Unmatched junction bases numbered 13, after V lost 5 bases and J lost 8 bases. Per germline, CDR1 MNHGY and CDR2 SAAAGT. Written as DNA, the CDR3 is TGTGCCAGCAGTCAAAATGGATTAGCGGGAGTCTATGAGCAGTTCTTC. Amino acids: CASSQNGLAGVYEQFF.

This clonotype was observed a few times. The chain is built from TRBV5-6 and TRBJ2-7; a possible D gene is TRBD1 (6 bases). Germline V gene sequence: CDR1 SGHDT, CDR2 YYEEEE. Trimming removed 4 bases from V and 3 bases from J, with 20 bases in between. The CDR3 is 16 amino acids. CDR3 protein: CASSKKQGSTYYEQYF. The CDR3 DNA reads TGTGCCAGCAGCAAAAAACAGGGTTCGACTTACTACGAGCAGTACTTC.

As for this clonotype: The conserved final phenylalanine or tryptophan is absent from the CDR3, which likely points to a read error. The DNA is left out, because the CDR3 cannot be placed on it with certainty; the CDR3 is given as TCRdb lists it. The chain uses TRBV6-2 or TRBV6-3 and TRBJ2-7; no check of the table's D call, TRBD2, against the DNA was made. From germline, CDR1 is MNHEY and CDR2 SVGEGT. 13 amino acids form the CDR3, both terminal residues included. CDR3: CASSYADQTAVDT.

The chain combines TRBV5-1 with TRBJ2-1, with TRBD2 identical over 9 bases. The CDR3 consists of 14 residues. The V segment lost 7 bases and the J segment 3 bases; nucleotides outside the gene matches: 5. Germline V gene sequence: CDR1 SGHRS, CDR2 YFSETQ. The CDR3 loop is CASEPSGNYNEQFF. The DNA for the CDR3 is TGCGCCAGCGAACCTAGCGGGAACTACAATGAGCAGTTCTTC.

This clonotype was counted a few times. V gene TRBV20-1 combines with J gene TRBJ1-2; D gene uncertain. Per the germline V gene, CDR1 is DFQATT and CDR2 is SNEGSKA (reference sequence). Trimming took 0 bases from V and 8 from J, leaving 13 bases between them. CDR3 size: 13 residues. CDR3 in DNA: TGCAGTGCTAGAGAGCAATTCTCGGGCGGCTACACCTTC. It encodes CSAREQFSGGYTF.

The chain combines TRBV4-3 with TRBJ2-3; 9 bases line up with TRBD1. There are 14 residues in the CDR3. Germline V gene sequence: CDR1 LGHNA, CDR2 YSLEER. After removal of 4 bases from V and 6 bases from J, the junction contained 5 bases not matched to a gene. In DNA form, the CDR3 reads TGCGCCAGCAGCCTTGGGACAGGGATCGATACGCAGTATTTT. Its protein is CASSLGTGIDTQYF.